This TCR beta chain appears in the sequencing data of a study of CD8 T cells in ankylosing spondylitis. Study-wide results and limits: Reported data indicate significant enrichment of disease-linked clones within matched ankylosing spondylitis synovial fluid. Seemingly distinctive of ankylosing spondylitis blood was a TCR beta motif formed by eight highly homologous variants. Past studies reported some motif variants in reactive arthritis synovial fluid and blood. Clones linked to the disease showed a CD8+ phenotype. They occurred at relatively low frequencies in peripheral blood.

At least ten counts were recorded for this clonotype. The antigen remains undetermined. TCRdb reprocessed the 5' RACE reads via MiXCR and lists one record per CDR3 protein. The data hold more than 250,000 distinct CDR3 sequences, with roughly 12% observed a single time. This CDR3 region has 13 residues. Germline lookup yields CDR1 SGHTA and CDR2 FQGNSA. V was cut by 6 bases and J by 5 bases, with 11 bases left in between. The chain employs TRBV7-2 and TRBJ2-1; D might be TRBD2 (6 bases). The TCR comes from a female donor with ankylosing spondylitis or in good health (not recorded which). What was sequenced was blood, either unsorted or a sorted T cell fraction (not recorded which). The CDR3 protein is CASRRGGDNEQFF. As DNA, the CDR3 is TGTGCCAGCAGGCGGGGAGGAGACAATGAGCAGTTCTTC.